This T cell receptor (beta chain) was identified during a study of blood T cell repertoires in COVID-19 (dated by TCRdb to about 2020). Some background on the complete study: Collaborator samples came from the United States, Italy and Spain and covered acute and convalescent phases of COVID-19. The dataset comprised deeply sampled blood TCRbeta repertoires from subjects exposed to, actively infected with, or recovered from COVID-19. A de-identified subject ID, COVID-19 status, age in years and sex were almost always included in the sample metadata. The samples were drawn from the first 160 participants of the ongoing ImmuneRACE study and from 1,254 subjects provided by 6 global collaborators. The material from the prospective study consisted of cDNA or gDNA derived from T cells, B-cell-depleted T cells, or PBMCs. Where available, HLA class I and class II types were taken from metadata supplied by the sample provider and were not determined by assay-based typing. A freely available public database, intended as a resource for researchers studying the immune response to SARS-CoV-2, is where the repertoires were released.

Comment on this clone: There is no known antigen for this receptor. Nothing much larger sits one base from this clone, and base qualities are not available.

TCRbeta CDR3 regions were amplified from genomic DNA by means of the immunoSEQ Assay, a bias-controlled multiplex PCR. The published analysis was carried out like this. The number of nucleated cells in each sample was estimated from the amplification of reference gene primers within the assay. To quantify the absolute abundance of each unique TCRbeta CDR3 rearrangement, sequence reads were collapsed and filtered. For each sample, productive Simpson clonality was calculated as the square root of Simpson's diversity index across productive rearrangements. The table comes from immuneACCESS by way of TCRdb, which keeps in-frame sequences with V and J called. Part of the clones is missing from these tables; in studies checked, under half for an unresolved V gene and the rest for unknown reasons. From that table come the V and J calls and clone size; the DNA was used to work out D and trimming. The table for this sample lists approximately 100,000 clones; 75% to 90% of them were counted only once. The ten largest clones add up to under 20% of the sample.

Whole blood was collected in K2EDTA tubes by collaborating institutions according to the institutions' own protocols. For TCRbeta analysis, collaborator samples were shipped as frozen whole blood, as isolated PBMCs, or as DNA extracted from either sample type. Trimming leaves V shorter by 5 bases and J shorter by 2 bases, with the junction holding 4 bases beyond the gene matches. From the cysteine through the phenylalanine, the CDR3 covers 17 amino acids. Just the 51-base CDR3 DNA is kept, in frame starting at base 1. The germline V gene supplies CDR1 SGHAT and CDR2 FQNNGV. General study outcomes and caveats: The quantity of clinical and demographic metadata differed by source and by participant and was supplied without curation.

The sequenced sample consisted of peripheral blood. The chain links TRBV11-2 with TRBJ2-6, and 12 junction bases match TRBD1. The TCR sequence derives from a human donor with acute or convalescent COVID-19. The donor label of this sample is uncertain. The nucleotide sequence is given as TGTGCCAGCAGCCCCCGGGACAGGGGGCCTGGGGCCAACGTCCTGACTTTC. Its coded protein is CASSPRDRGPGANVLTF.